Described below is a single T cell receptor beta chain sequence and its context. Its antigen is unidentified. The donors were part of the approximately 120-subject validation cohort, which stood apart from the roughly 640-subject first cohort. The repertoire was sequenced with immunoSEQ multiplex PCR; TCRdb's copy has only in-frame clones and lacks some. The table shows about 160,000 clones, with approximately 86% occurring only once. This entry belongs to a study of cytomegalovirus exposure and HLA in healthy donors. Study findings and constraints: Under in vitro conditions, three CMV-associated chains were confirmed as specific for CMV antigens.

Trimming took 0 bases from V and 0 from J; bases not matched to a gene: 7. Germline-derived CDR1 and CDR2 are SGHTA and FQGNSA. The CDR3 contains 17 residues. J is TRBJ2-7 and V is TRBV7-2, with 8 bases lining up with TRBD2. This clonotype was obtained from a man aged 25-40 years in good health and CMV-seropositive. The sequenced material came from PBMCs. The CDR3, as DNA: TGTGCCAGCAGCTTAGCCGGGCGGGGGGTTCTCTCCTACGAGCAGTACTTC. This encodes CASSLAGRGVLSYEQYF. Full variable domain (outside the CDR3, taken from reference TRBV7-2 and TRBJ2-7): GAGVSQSPSNKVTEKGKDVELRCDPISGHTALYWYRQSLGQGLEFLIYFQGNSAPDKSGLPSDRFSAERTGGSVSTLTIQRTQQEDSAVYLCASSLAGRGVLSYEQYFGPGTRLTVT.